This T cell receptor (beta chain) comes out of a study of T-cell reconstitution after alpha-beta-depleted transplantation in children. This clonotype was detected ten times or more. Using unique molecular identifiers, the investigators prepared the TCRbeta library. TCRdb reprocessed the PCR reads via MiXCR and lists one record per CDR3 protein. The sample comprises some 200,000 distinct CDR3 sequences, just over 14% of which are singletons, and about 13% rests with the top ten. This clonotype originated in a human donor who donated a stem cell graft to a child with acute lymphoblastic leukemia. The specimen was PBMCs from the stem cell graft donor, collected from the stem cell graft.

The CDR3 loop is CASQLVGEPGEKLFF. The CDR3 DNA follows: TGTGCCAGTCAATTAGTTGGGGAGCCGGGCGAAAAACTGTTTTTT. The genes are TRBV25-1 and TRBJ1-4; D unclear. V lost 9 bases, J lost 8 bases, and 22 bases lay in between. Germline V gene lookup returns CDR1 MGHDK and CDR2 SYGVNS. The CDR3 loop spans 15 amino acids. The full variable domain, its missing parts supplied by reference TRBV25-1 and TRBJ1-4, is EADIYQTPRYLVIGTGKKITLECSQTMGHDKMYWYQQDPGMELHLIHYSYGVNSTEKGDLSSESTVSRIRTEHFPLTLESARPSHTSQYLCASQLVGEPGEKLFFGSGTQLSVL.